These 23 T cell receptor beta chains share one sample of origin, sequenced in a study of OX40 agonist ivuxolimab in advanced cancers. Sequencing was performed with immunoSEQ multiplex PCR; in TCRdb, only in-frame clones are kept and a portion is missing. The data show more than 60,000 clones, over 85% seen once. The sample in question was CD4+ or CD8+ T cells sorted from blood, obtained in a trial of the OX40 agonist ivuxolimab. Receptors originate from an adult with an advanced solid tumor such as melanoma, head and neck, liver or kidney cancer.

This clone was found once. The chain is built from TRBV5-4 and TRBJ2-3; maybe TRBD2 (5 bases). V lost 4 bases and J 0 bases, leaving 15 bases between the germline ends. The length of the CDR3 is 16 residues. The germline gives CDR1 SGHNT, CDR2 YYREEE (reference sequence). CDR3 region: CASSPPVATSTDTQYF. CDR3 sequence (DNA): TGTGCCAGCAGCCCGCCTGTAGCGACAAGCACAGATACGCAGTATTTT.

V gene TRBV6-5 combines with J gene TRBJ2-3, with D hard to call. Germline CDR1 and CDR2: MNHEY and SVGAGI. The CDR3 totals 14 residues. V lost 4 bases and J 2 bases, leaving 10 bases between the germline ends. CDR3 bases: TGTGCCAGCAGTTTTAGACGCCTCACAGATACGCAGTATTTT. Translation: CASSFRRLTDTQYF.

As DNA, the CDR3 is TGTGCCAGTAGTATGCGGTTTATGGGACAGGGGTATGCTCAGCCCCAGCATTTT. As protein: CASSMRFMGQGYAQPQHF. The V gene is TRBV19, the J gene TRBJ1-5, with 10 bases lining up with TRBD1. The germline V gene has CDR1 LNHDA and CDR2 SQIVND (reference sequence). The CDR3 extends over 18 amino acids. The V segment lost 3 bases and the J segment 6 bases; nucleotides outside the gene matches: 14.

A single count supports this clone. The chain couples TRBV5-4 to TRBJ2-2; possibly TRBD1 for D (6 bases). There are 15 residues in the CDR3. Germline V gene lookup returns CDR1 SGHNT and CDR2 YYREEE (reference sequence). V was pared by 2 bases and J by 5 bases, with 13 bases between. In nucleotides, the CDR3 is TGTGCCAGCAGCTTTAAAGCAGGGGATACCGGGGAGCTGTTTTTT. Translated, it gives CASSFKAGDTGELFF. The complete variable domain, with remaining parts taken from reference TRBV5-4 and TRBJ2-2, reads ETGVTQSPTHLIKTRGQQVTLRCSSQSGHNTVSWYQQALGQGPQFIFQYYREEENGRGNFPPRFSGLQFPNYSSELNVNALELDDSALYLCASSFKAGDTGELFFGEGSRLTVL.

Points on this clone: The sample holds other DNA sequences that translate to the same CDR3. V and J are TRBV5-1 and TRBJ2-1; D ambiguous. The CDR3 spans 11 residues. Between the trimmed V and J ends, which lost 4 bases and 5 bases, there was a span of 4 bases. Germline V gene data show CDR1 as SGHRS and CDR2 as YFSETQ. For the CDR3, the DNA is TGCGCCAGCAGCCAGAACAATGAGCAGTTCTTC. Protein sequence: CASSQNNEQFF.

The chain recombines TRBV5-4 with TRBJ2-7, with D uncertain. Trimming removed 2 bases at V and 7 bases at J, with 16 bases between. Germline-derived CDR1 and CDR2 are SGHNT and YYREEE (reference sequence). The CDR3 covers 14 residues. Written as DNA, the CDR3 is TGTGCCAGCAGCTTAGGTTCTGGGTATGGGGAGCAGTACTTC. This translates into CASSLGSGYGEQYF.

V is TRBV9 and J is TRBJ2-5; 9 bases match TRBD1. V trimming: 4 bases; J trimming: 4 bases; junction bases outside the gene matches: 8. This CDR3 is built from 15 residues. Germline CDR1 is SGDLS and CDR2 is YYNGEE. The CDR3 DNA reads TGTGCCAGCAGCTTCGGACAGGGGCAAGGAGAGACCCAGTACTTC. Protein sequence: CASSFGQGQGETQYF.

The rearrangement joins TRBV28 to TRBJ1-1; D gene ambiguous. V gave up 3 bases and J gave up 1 base, with 9 bases separating them. CDR1 is MDHEN and CDR2 is SYDVKM in the germline V gene. The CDR3 runs to 14 residues. This chain's CDR3 is CASSLYRPNTEAFF. CDR3 bases: TGTGCCAGCAGTTTGTATAGACCGAACACTGAAGCTTTCTTT.

The genes are TRBV10-3 and TRBJ2-7, with TRBD1 matching 8 bases. Trimming took 3 bases from V and 1 from J; bases not matched to a gene: 5. The CDR3 sequence is 15 residues long. The V gene's germline CDR1 is ENHRY and CDR2 SYGVKD. The CDR3 sequence is CAISDMDRVSYEQYF. CDR3 sequence (DNA): TGTGCCATCAGTGACATGGACAGGGTGTCCTACGAGCAGTACTTC.

The J gene is TRBJ2-1, the V gene TRBV15, with D possibly being TRBD2 (5 bases). Germline V gene lookup returns CDR1 LNHNV and CDR2 YYDKDF (reference sequence). Deletions cut 3 bases from V and 1 base from J, with 10 bases between. CDR3 length: 15 residues. CDR3 sequence (DNA): TGTGCCACCAGCAGCCGCGGGTGGTCCTACAATGAGCAGTTCTTC. Translation: CATSSRGWSYNEQFF.

This clone showed up just a few times. The V call is TRBV30, the J call TRBJ1-2, with D possibly TRBD1 on 5 matching bases. This CDR3 has 15 residues. The germline CDR1 and CDR2 sequences are GTSNPN and SVGIG (reference sequence). The V gene lost 2 bases and the J gene lost 9 bases, with 22 bases spanning the gap. CDR3 in DNA: TGTGCCTGGAGTCGGGGCGGGACCGACTATGGTAGCTACACCTTC. Translating it yields CAWSRGGTDYGSYTF.

This clone was seen once. CDR3 nucleotide sequence: TGTGCCAGCCAGAACGGACAGCTGAACACTGAAGCTTTCTTT. The encoded protein is CASQNGQLNTEAFF. The gene calls are TRBV18 and TRBJ1-1; a weak D match, TRBD1 (6 bases). V dropped 8 bases and J dropped 0 bases, with 13 bases sitting between them. The CDR3 runs 14 residues. Germline lookup yields CDR1 KGHSH and CDR2 LQKENI.

V is TRBV5-4 and J is TRBJ2-1; TRBD2 aligns across 9 bases. The CDR3 runs to 15 residues. The ends lost 0 bases at V and 6 bases at J; junction bases unmatched: 4. Per germline, CDR1 SGHNT and CDR2 YYREEE (reference sequence). The CDR3 DNA follows: TGTGCCAGCAGCTTGGTTAGCGGGGGTAGCAATGAGCAGTTCTTC. Protein: CASSLVSGGSNEQFF.

Only one count was recorded for this clone. CDR3 residues: CASSYSSRTDQPQHF. The DNA of the CDR3 is TGTGCCAGCAGTTACTCTAGCAGGACGGATCAGCCCCAGCATTTT. V and J are TRBV6-5 and TRBJ1-5, with D uncertain. CDR3 length: 15 amino acids. Trimming cost V 0 bases and J 5 bases, with 11 bases left between them. Germline V gives CDR1 MNHEY, CDR2 SVGAGI.

The CDR3 DNA reads TGTGCCAGCAGTATCGACAGAACCCGGGGTCTGGGCCAAGAGACCCAGTACTTC. It encodes CASSIDRTRGLGQETQYF. This chain joins TRBV28 and TRBJ2-5; D tentatively reads TRBD1 or TRBD2 (5 bases each). The CDR3 has 18 amino acids. V shed 5 bases and J shed 1 base, with 23 bases lying between them. The germline V gene encodes CDR1 MDHEN and CDR2 SYDVKM.

The chain joins TRBV7-3 to TRBJ2-5; 8 bases are a match to TRBD2. This CDR3 region has 15 residues. J was trimmed by 1 base and V by 3 bases; bases with no gene match: 4. Germline values: CDR1 SGHTA, CDR2 FQGTGA. The CDR3 region has the DNA TGTGCCAGCAGCTTGGCTAGCGGGTTCCAAGAGACCCAGTACTTC. Protein: CASSLASGFQETQYF.

The genes are TRBV2 and TRBJ2-3; D possibly corresponds to TRBD2 (6 bases). The germline gives CDR1 SNHLY, CDR2 FYNNEI. V was clipped by 7 bases and J by 4 bases, with 9 bases between them. The CDR3 is 12 amino acids. The CDR3 DNA reads TGTGCCAGCAAAGGGGAGGCAGATACGCAGTATTTT. It specifies CASKGEADTQYF.

V and J are TRBV2 and TRBJ1-4, with D maybe TRBD1 (5 bases). V lost 4 bases to trimming and J lost 9 bases, with 9 bases between them. Germline CDR1 reads SNHLY; CDR2 reads FYNNEI. The CDR3 runs to 12 residues. The chain's CDR3 is CASSATEKKLFF. Written as DNA, the CDR3 is TGTGCCAGCAGTGCGACAGAGAAAAAACTGTTTTTT. The complete variable domain, with remaining parts taken from reference TRBV2 and TRBJ1-4, reads EPEVTQTPSHQVTQMGQEVILRCVPISNHLYFYWYRQILGQKVEFLVSFYNNEISEKSEIFDDQFSVERPDGSNFTLKIRSTKLEDSAMYFCASSATEKKLFFGSGTQLSVL.

This chain uses TRBV7-2 with TRBJ1-2, with D unclear. The CDR3 totals 17 residues. Trimming removed 1 base at V and 0 bases at J, with 15 bases between. Germline V gene data show CDR1 as SGHTA and CDR2 as FQGNSA. The CDR3 bases are TGTGCCAGCAGCTTAGAGGCCAGTTTCCAATCTAACTATGGCTACACCTTC. Translation: CASSLEASFQSNYGYTF.

The chain joins TRBV19 to TRBJ1-2; TRBD1 might be the D (5 bases). The CDR3 totals 14 residues. V was cut by 5 bases and J by 4 bases, with 14 bases left in between. The germline CDR1 and CDR2 sequences are LNHDA and SQIVND (reference sequence). CDR3 protein: CASSRSDRIYGYTF. CDR3 nucleotides: TGTGCCAGTAGTCGATCCGACAGAATCTATGGCTACACCTTC.

CDR3 sequence (DNA): TGTGCCAGCAGCCTCCGGGCGGCAGAGACCCAGTACTTC. It is translated as CASSLRAAETQYF. The chain employs TRBV5-4 and TRBJ2-5; no definite D call. Germline V gene data show CDR1 as SGHNT and CDR2 as YYREEE (reference sequence). With 4 bases removed from V and 4 bases from J, the gap between germline ends came to 11 bases. The length of the CDR3 is 13 residues. Full variable domain (outside the CDR3, taken from reference TRBV5-4 and TRBJ2-5): ETGVTQSPTHLIKTRGQQVTLRCSSQSGHNTVSWYQQALGQGPQFIFQYYREEENGRGNFPPRFSGLQFPNYSSELNVNALELDDSALYLCASSLRAAETQYFGPGTRLLVL.

In DNA, the CDR3 is TGTGCCAGCTCACCAGTCGGCCAGGCCAACGTCCTGACTTTC. This encodes CASSPVGQANVLTF. The chain couples TRBV18 to TRBJ2-6; D is uncertain. V was cut by 2 bases and J by 6 bases, with 8 bases left in between. Per germline, CDR1 KGHSH and CDR2 LQKENI. CDR3 length: 14 amino acids.

This clone occurred once. CDR3 protein: CASSVAPGGLQEKLFF. CDR3 sequence (DNA): TGTGCCAGCAGCGTAGCCCCCGGGGGGCTTCAAGAAAAACTGTTTTTT. The chain recombines TRBV9 with TRBJ1-4; D perhaps matches TRBD1 (6 bases). V was pared by 0 bases and J by 8 bases, with 17 bases between. Germline V gene sequence: CDR1 SGDLS, CDR2 YYNGEE. This CDR3 spans 16 amino acids. The variable domain in full, with the rest retrieved from reference TRBV9 and TRBJ1-4, is DSGVTQTPKHLITATGQRVTLRCSPRSGDLSVYWYQQSLDQGLQFLIQYYNGEERAKGNILERFSAQQFPDLHSELNLSSLELGDSALYFCASSVAPGGLQEKLFFGSGTQLSVL.